This T cell receptor (beta chain) was sequenced for a study of CD8 T cells in ankylosing spondylitis. Whole-study findings and limits: Peripheral blood held disease-linked clones only at relatively low frequency, and these were CD8+. Certain motif variants had earlier been reported in reactive arthritis synovial fluid and blood. Blood from ankylosing spondylitis patients appeared to carry a characteristic roughly eight-variant TCR beta motif.

This clonotype was counted ten times or more. Antigen specificity is unknown. From germline, CDR1 is MNHNS and CDR2 SASEGT. This CDR3 spans 13 amino acids. Trimming removed 10 bases at V and 7 bases at J, with 17 bases between. It was by quantitative 5'-RACE with molecular barcodes that TCR beta libraries were made. TCRdb re-called the 5' RACE reads with MiXCR, one entry per CDR3 protein. The sample has 300,000 to 400,000 distinct CDR3 sequences, 9.5% to 13% seen once. This rearrangement joins TRBV6-1 to TRBJ1-5; D not resolved. This clonotype originated in a female donor with ankylosing spondylitis or in good health (not recorded which). The sequenced sample consisted of blood, either unsorted or a sorted T cell fraction (not recorded which). This chain's CDR3 is CATERLRYQPQHF. CDR3 coding DNA: TGTGCCACCGAGCGTCTACGGTACCAGCCCCAGCATTTT.